These T cell receptor beta chains were read from a single sample in a study of CD4 T cells in relation to SARS-CoV-2 and coronaviruses. Some clones are missing from TCRdb's copy, which holds only in-frame ones; the method was immunoSEQ multiplex PCR. The table has 60,000 or so clones, roughly 93% seen once. Sequencing was done on a sample of naive CD4+ T cells from PBMCs. Receptors originate from a human donor in good health. CDR3s leave out the opening cysteine and the closing phenylalanine or tryptophan. Each record gives: CDR3 protein, J gene, V gene.

ASSFSRNNEQF	TRBJ2-1	TRBV27
ASSFKGYNYGYT	TRBJ1-2	TRBV7-3
ASSLKLAGPDTQY	TRBJ2-3	TRBV5-1
ASRQVTGYTEAF	TRBJ1-1	TRBV7-9
ASSWEGLAKSTDTQY	TRBJ2-3	TRBV5-1
ASSLRTSGNYNEQF	TRBJ2-1	TRBV18
ASNGGDRGNNEQF	TRBJ2-1	TRBV28
ASTLGVLRNQPQH	TRBJ1-5	TRBV6-6
ASSGIAGERDTQY	TRBJ2-3	TRBV18
ASMASGIYEQY	TRBJ2-7	TRBV10-2
ASSLASGSYEQY	TRBJ2-7	TRBV5-5
ASSYLGSFPSYEQY	TRBJ2-7	TRBV27